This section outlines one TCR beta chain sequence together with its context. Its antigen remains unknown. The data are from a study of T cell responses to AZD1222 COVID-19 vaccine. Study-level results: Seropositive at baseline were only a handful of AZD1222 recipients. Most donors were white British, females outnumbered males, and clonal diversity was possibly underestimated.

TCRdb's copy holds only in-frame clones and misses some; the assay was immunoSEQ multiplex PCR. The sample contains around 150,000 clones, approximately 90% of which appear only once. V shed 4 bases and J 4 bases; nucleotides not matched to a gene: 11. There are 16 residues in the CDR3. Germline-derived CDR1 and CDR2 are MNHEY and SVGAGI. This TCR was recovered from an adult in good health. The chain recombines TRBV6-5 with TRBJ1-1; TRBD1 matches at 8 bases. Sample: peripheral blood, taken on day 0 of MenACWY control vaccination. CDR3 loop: CASSFSGGLGPTEAFF. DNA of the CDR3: TGTGCCAGCAGTTTCTCAGGGGGCCTCGGTCCCACTGAAGCTTTCTTT.